The 4 T cell receptor beta chains presented below share a single source sample, sequenced in a study of blood T cell repertoires in COVID-19. Repertoires were generated with immunoSEQ multiplex PCR, while TCRdb's copy carries only in-frame clones and drops some. Among 250,000 or so clones listed, 70% to 90% were seen once. Sequencing was done on a sample of PBMCs or T cells enriched from blood (not recorded which). These receptors originate from a woman in her forties or fifties who had been exposed to COVID-19.

The rearrangement links TRBV7-9 to TRBJ2-6; 12 nucleotides align to TRBD1. CDR1 SEHNR and CDR2 FQNEAQ come from the germline V gene (reference sequence). The junction had 3 bases not matched to a gene; V was cut back by 4 bases and J by 2 bases. The CDR3 is 17 amino acids. The CDR3 DNA is TGTGCCAGCAGCTGGGGACAGGGGGCAGCTGGGGCCAACGTCCTGACTTTC. Translated, it gives CASSWGQGAAGANVLTF.

V is TRBV2 and J is TRBJ2-7; D is possibly TRBD2 (6 bases). The CDR3 contains 14 residues. V shed 5 bases and J shed 5 bases, with 16 bases lying between them. Germline lookup yields CDR1 SNHLY and CDR2 FYNNEI. CDR3: CASSLLRRGNEQYF. DNA of the CDR3: TGTGCCAGCAGTTTATTGAGGAGGGGCAACGAGCAGTACTTC.

The genes are TRBV7-9 and TRBJ2-7, with a tentative D call TRBD2 (6 bases). V lost 5 bases and J lost 5, with 22 bases in between. The CDR3 consists of 16 residues. Germline lookup yields CDR1 SEHNR and CDR2 FQNEAQ (reference sequence). The DNA of the CDR3 is TGTGCCAGCAGCAAAGAGGTCCCCGGCCCGGGGGACGAGCAGTACTTC. Encoded protein: CASSKEVPGPGDEQYF.

The rearrangement joins TRBV5-1 to TRBJ2-6; D unresolved. The germline V and J ends were trimmed by 5 bases and 2 bases, with 8 bases remaining between them. The germline V gene encodes CDR1 SGHRS and CDR2 YFSETQ. This CDR3 is built from 14 residues. In DNA, the CDR3 is TGCGCCAGCAGTTCGGTAACTGGGGCCAACGTCCTGACTTTC. Translation: CASSSVTGANVLTF. Full variable domain (rest looked up from reference TRBV5-1 and TRBJ2-6): KAGVTQTPRYLIKTRGQQVTLSCSPISGHRSVSWYQQTPGQGLQFLFEYFSETQRNKGNFPGRFSGRQFSNSRSEMNVSTLELGDSALYLCASSSVTGANVLTFGAGSRLTVL.